The clone carrying this TCR beta chain appeared a few times. The V segment lost 5 bases and the J segment 2 bases; nucleotides outside the gene matches: 3. This CDR3 spans 13 amino acids. Germline CDR1 is MDHEN and CDR2 is SYDVKM. Using immunoSEQ multiplex PCR, the repertoire was profiled, and TCRdb retains in-frame clones only, with some absent. The repertoire includes under 75,000 clones, around 97% of them detected once, and around 1.5% sits in the top ten. The data are from a study of cytomegalovirus exposure and HLA in healthy donors. The chain couples TRBV28 to TRBJ2-7; 7 nucleotides match TRBD1. This TCR was sampled from a woman under 30 in good health and CMV-seropositive. Sequenced input: PBMCs. CDR3 DNA: TGTGCCAGCAGTCGGGACAGCACCTACGAGCAGTACTTC. Translation: CASSRDSTYEQYF.